This T cell receptor beta chain stems from a study of cytomegalovirus exposure and HLA in healthy donors. Participants comprised healthy donors of bone marrow. Remarks on this clone: The antigen is not known.

This CDR3 contains 15 residues. Germline values: CDR1 KGHSH, CDR2 LQKENI. Germline trimming cut 0 bases from V and 0 bases from J; bases unmatched to any gene: 1. Study-wide results and limits: Available immune exposure information covered CMV serostatus only. Published work reported that the classifier diagnosed cytomegalovirus status with high specificity and sensitivity. According to a later analysis, most TCR beta chains associated with CMV appeared HLA-restricted.

The PCR was carried out with 60 Vbeta primers and 13 Jbeta primers. Repertoires were generated with immunoSEQ multiplex PCR, while TCRdb's copy carries only in-frame clones and drops some. The sample has some 150,000 clones, 60% to 80% seen once. This chain uses TRBV18 with TRBJ1-1, with 7 bases matching TRBD1. The receptor's source is a man in his thirties or forties in good health and CMV-seropositive. The sample comprised PBMCs. CDR3 loop: CASSPPDRVNTEAFF. Here the CDR3 DNA reads TGTGCCAGCTCACCACCAGACAGGGTGAACACTGAAGCTTTCTTT.